The rows below give T cell receptor beta chains drawn from one sample of a study of cytomegalovirus exposure and HLA in healthy donors. TCRdb keeps only in-frame clones here, not all; method: immunoSEQ multiplex PCR. The profile shows about 140,000 clones, 75% to 80% of them singletons. The material sequenced was PBMCs. Every receptor here comes from a female donor in good health and CMV-seronegative. CDR3s leave out the opening cysteine and the closing phenylalanine or tryptophan. A row's size may be missing; if present it is once, few, many or a size class.

J gene	clone size	V gene	CDR3 protein
TRBJ1-3	.	TRBV6-5	ASSYRGSGNTIY
TRBJ2-1	.	TRBV5-6	ASSLDLAGGPSYNEQF
TRBJ2-7	.	TRBV7-3	ASSLLTGGEQY
TRBJ1-2	.	TRBV7-8	ASSFGQEANYGYT
TRBJ2-1	.	TRBV11-2	ASSLDDERLGNNEQF
TRBJ2-7	few	TRBV11-3	ASSLDWTTYEQY
TRBJ1-3	.	TRBV7-9	ASSPGQGRGNTIY
TRBJ1-3	.	TRBV5-1	ASSLWGGDGNTIY
TRBJ2-2	.	TRBV27	ATRRWGTGGGELF
TRBJ2-1	.	TRBV2	ASSEWAGTSGSNEQF
TRBJ2-5	.	TRBV5-1	ASSENVVVGVQETQY
TRBJ1-1	few	TRBV28	ASSLGQGLDF
TRBJ1-4	.	TRBV5-1	ASSATGQTEKLF
TRBJ1-2	.	TRBV19	ASSIGRGGNYGYT
TRBJ2-7	few	TRBV25-1	ASSGQGKSYEQY
TRBJ1-4	few	TRBV6-4	ASSEIWDREKLF
TRBJ1-2	.	TRBV14	ASSRDRENYGYT
TRBJ1-1	.	TRBV7-2	ASSVDRYTEAF
TRBJ2-1	.	TRBV4-1	ASSHQTKAGGNNEQF
TRBJ1-2	once	TRBV19	ASTYRGTGGIGYT
TRBJ2-1	.	TRBV27	ASSVASGGANEQF
TRBJ1-1	.	TRBV5-1	ASSGTTNTEAF
TRBJ2-5	.	TRBV30	AWSNGGPVETQY
TRBJ2-7	.	TRBV10-3	AISLPGQGATGYEQY
TRBJ1-2	.	TRBV11-2	ASSHYRNRGANYGYT
TRBJ1-2	.	TRBV13	ASSPWGTGGLEDGYT
TRBJ1-5	.	TRBV7-2	ASSYRGEQPQH
TRBJ2-4	.	TRBV6-1	ASSDGTGLRAANIQY
TRBJ1-5	.	TRBV27	ASRAGLSNQPQH
TRBJ2-7	.	TRBV9	ASSGGGLTYEQY
TRBJ2-7	few	TRBV5-1	ASSLGDYEQY
TRBJ1-1	.	TRBV10-3	AISDRGNTEAF
TRBJ1-1	.	TRBV28	ASSSLQDRVTEAF
TRBJ1-2	few	TRBV4-1	ASSQEGEVRGGGYT
TRBJ2-2	.	TRBV25-1	ASSEFNPREGSTGELF
TRBJ2-3	.	TRBV10-3	AITLGGASTDTQY
TRBJ2-3	.	TRBV7-9	ASSMTGTSGRSVTDTQY